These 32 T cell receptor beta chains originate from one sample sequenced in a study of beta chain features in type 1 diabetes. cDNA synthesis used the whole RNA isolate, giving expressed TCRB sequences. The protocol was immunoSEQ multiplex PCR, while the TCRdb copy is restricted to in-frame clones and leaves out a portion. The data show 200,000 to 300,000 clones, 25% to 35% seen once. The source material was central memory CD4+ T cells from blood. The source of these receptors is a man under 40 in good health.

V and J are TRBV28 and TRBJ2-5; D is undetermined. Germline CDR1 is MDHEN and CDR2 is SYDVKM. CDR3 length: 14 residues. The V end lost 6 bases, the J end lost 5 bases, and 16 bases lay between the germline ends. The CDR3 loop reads CASSQLGRGETQYF. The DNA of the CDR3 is TGTGCCAGCAGCCAACTCGGACGTGGGGAGACCCAGTACTTC.

CDR3 in DNA: TGTGCCAGCAGCTTGGGGCTCGGGACACCAAATCAGCCCCAGCATTTT. Its protein is CASSLGLGTPNQPQHF. The rearrangement links TRBV5-6 to TRBJ1-5, with D possibly being TRBD1 (6 bases). The CDR3 length is 16 residues. V was clipped by 0 bases and J by 4 bases, with 14 bases between them. The germline CDR1 and CDR2 sequences are SGHDT and YYEEEE.

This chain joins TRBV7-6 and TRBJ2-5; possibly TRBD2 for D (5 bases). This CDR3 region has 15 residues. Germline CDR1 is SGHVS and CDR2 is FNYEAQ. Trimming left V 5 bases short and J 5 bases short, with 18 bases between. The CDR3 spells CASSPPQISVETQYF. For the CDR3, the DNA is TGTGCCAGCAGCCCACCGCAAATTAGCGTTGAGACCCAGTACTTC.

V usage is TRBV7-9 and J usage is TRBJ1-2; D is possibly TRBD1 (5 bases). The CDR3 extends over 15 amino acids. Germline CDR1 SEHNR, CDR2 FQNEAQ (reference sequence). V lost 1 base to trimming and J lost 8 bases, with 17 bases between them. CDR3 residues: CASSLETAPTSGYTF. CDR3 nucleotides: TGTGCCAGCAGCTTAGAGACAGCGCCAACGTCGGGCTACACCTTC.

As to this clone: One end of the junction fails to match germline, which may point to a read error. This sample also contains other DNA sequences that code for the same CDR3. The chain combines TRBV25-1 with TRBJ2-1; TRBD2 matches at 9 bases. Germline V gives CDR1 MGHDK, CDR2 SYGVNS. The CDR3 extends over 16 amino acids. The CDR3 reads CASRETGRGGRNEQFF. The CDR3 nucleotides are TGTGCCAGCCGTGAAACGGGGCGGGGGGGCCGAAATGAGCAGTTCTTC.

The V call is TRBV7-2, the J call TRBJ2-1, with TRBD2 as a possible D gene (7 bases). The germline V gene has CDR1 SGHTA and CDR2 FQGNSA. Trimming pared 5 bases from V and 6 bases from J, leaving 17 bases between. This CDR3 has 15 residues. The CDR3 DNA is TGTGCCAGCAGCCCCCAGGCGGGGGCAGGCAATGAGCAGTTCTTC. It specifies CASSPQAGAGNEQFF.

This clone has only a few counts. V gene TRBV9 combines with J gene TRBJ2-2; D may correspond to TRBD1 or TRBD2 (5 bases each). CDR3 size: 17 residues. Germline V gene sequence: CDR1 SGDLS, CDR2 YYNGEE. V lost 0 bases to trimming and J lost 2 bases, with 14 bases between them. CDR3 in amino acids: CASSVEGVGINTGELFF. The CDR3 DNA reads TGTGCCAGCAGCGTAGAAGGGGTCGGGATCAACACCGGGGAGCTGTTTTTT.

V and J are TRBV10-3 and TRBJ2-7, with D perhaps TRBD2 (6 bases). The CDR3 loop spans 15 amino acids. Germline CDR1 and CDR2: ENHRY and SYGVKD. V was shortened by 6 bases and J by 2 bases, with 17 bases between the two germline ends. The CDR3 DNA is TGTGCCATCAGGTCCGCCGGGACTGGAACCTACGAGCAGTACTTC. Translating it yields CAIRSAGTGTYEQYF.

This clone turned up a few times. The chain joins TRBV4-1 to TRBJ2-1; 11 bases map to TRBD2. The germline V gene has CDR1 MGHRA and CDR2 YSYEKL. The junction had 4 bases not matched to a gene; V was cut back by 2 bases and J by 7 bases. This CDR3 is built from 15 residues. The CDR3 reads CASSQPRLAGNEQFF. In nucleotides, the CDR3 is TGCGCCAGCAGCCAACCCAGACTAGCGGGGAATGAGCAGTTCTTC.

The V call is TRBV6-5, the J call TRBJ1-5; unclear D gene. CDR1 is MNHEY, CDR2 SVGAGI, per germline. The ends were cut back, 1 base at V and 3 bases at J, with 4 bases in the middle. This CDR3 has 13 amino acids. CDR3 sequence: CASSYLINQPQHF. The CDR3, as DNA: TGTGCCAGCAGTTACTTGATCAATCAGCCCCAGCATTTT.

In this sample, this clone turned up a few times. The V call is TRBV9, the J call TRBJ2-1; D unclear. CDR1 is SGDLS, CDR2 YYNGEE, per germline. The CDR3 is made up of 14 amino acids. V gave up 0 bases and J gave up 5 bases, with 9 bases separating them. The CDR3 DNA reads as TGTGCCAGCAGCGTAGCACCTGGGAACAATGAGCAGTTCTTC. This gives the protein CASSVAPGNNEQFF.

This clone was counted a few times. CDR3 loop: CASSLAGTQRGNEQFF. Here the CDR3 DNA reads TGCGCCAGCAGCTTGGCCGGGACCCAGCGGGGTAATGAGCAGTTCTTC. J is TRBJ2-1 and V is TRBV5-1; 7 bases agree with TRBD2. CDR3 length: 16 amino acids. Germline loops: CDR1 SGHRS, CDR2 YFSETQ. V lost 0 bases to trimming and J lost 7 bases; unmatched junction nucleotides: 10. The variable domain in full, with the rest retrieved from reference TRBV5-1 and TRBJ2-1, is KAGVTQTPRYLIKTRGQQVTLSCSPISGHRSVSWYQQTPGQGLQFLFEYFSETQRNKGNFPGRFSGRQFSNSRSEMNVSTLELGDSALYLCASSLAGTQRGNEQFFGPGTRLTVL.

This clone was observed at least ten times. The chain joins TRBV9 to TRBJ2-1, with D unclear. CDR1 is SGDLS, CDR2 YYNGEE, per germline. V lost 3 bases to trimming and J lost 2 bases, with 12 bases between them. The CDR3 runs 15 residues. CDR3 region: CASSATLGAYNEQFF. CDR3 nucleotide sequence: TGTGCCAGCAGCGCGACCCTAGGCGCCTACAATGAGCAGTTCTTC. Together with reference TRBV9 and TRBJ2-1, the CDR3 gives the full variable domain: DSGVTQTPKHLITATGQRVTLRCSPRSGDLSVYWYQQSLDQGLQFLIQYYNGEERAKGNILERFSAQQFPDLHSELNLSSLELGDSALYFCASSATLGAYNEQFFGPGTRLTVL.

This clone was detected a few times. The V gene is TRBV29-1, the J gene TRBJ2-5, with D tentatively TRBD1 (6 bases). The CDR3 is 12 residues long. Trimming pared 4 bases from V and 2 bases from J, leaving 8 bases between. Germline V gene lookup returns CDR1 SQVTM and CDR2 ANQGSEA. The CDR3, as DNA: TGCAGCGTTGGGGGGCGGCAAGAGACCCAGTACTTC. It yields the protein CSVGGRQETQYF.

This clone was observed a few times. CDR3 nucleotide sequence: TGTGCCAGCAGCACTAGCGGGTACACCTACGAGCAGTACTTC. Protein: CASSTSGYTYEQYF. The chain is built from TRBV7-9 and TRBJ2-7; 9 nucleotides agree with TRBD2. CDR1 and CDR2 (germline): SEHNR, FQNEAQ (reference sequence). This CDR3 region has 14 residues. Trimming cost V 5 bases and J 2 bases; bases outside gene matches: 4.

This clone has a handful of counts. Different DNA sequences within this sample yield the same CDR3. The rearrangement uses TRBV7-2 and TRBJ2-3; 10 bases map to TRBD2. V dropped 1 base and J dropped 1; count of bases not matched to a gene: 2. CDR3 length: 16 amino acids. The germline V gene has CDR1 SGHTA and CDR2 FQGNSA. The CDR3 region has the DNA TGTGCCAGCAGCTTAGGGCTAGCGGGAGGCACAGATACGCAGTATTTT. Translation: CASSLGLAGGTDTQYF.

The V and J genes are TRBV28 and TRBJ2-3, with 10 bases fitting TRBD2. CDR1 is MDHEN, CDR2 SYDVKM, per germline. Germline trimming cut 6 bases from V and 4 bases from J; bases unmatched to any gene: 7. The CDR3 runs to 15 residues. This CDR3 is CASSPSGRDADTQYF. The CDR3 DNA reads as TGTGCCAGCAGCCCCAGCGGGAGGGACGCAGATACGCAGTATTTT.

The CDR3 spells CASSVDRGGHEQYF. The DNA for the CDR3 is TGTGCCAGCAGCGTAGACAGGGGAGGACACGAGCAGTACTTC. The gene calls are TRBV9 and TRBJ2-7; D might be TRBD1 (7 bases). Germline V gives CDR1 SGDLS, CDR2 YYNGEE. Trimming stripped 0 bases from V and 5 bases from J, with 12 bases between. CDR3 length: 14 amino acids. The variable domain in full, with the rest retrieved from reference TRBV9 and TRBJ2-7, is DSGVTQTPKHLITATGQRVTLRCSPRSGDLSVYWYQQSLDQGLQFLIQYYNGEERAKGNILERFSAQQFPDLHSELNLSSLELGDSALYFCASSVDRGGHEQYFGPGTRLTVT.

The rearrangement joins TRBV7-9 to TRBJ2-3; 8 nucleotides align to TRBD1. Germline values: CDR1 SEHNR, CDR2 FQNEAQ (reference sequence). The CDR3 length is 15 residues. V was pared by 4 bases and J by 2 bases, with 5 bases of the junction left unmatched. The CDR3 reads CASSSGDRNTDTQYF. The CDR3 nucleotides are TGTGCCAGCAGCTCCGGGGACAGGAACACAGATACGCAGTATTTT.

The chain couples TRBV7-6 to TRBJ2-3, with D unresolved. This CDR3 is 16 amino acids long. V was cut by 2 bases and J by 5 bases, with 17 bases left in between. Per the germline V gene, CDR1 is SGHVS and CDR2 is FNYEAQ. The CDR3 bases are TGTGCCAGCAGCTTAAATGCGGCCCATGTGGGAGATACGCAGTATTTT. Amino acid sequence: CASSLNAAHVGDTQYF.

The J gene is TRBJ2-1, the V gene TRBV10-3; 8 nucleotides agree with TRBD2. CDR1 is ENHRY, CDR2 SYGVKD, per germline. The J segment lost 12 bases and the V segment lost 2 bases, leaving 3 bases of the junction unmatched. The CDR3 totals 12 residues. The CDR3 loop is CAISENTSGQFF. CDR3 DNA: TGTGCCATCAGTGAGAATACTAGCGGGCAGTTCTTC.

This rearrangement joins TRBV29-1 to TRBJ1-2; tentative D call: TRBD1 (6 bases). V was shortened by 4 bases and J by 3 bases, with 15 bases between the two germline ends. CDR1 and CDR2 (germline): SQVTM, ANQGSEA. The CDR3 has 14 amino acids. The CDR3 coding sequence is TGCAGCGTTGGAGGTGGAGGGGGACACTATGGCTACACCTTC. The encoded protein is CSVGGGGGHYGYTF.

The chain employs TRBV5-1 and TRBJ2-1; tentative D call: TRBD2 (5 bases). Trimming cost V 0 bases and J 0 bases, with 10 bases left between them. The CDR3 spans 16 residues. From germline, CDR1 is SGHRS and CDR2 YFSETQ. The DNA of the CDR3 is TGCGCCAGCAGCTTGGGAGGGTCGTACTCCTACAATGAGCAGTTCTTC. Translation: CASSLGGSYSYNEQFF.

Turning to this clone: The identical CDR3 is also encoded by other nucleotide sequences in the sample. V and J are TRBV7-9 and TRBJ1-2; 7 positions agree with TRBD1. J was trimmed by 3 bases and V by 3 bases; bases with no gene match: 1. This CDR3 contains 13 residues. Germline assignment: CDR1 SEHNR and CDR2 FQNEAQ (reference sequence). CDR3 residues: CASSFTGDYGYTF. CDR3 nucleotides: TGTGCCAGCAGCTTTACAGGGGACTATGGCTACACCTTC.

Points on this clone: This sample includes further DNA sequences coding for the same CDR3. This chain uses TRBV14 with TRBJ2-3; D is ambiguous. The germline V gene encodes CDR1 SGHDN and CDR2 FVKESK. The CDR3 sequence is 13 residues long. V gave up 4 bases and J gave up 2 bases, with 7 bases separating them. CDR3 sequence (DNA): TGTGCCAGCAGCCGACGGCTCACAGATACGCAGTATTTT. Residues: CASSRRLTDTQYF.

CDR3 sequence reads: CASSPDGGVDYGYTF. In DNA, the CDR3 is TGTGCCAGCAGCCCCGACGGGGGCGTGGACTATGGCTACACCTTC. The V gene is TRBV7-9, the J gene TRBJ1-2; D is perhaps TRBD1 (6 bases). Germline CDR1 SEHNR, CDR2 FQNEAQ (reference sequence). The CDR3 runs to 15 residues. Between the trimmed V and J ends, which lost 5 bases and 3 bases, there was a span of 16 bases.

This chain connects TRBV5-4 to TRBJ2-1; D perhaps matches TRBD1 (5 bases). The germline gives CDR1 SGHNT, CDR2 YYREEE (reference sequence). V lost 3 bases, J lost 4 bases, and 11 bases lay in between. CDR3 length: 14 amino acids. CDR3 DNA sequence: TGTGCCAGCAGCTCAGGAAGGGGTTACAATGAGCAGTTCTTC. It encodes CASSSGRGYNEQFF.

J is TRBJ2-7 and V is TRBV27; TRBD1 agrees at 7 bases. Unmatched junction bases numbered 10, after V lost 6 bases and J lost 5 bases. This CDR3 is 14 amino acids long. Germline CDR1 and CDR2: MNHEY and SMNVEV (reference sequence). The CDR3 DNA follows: TGTGCCAGCAGCCCGACAGGGTTCGGCGACGAGCAGTACTTC. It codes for CASSPTGFGDEQYF.

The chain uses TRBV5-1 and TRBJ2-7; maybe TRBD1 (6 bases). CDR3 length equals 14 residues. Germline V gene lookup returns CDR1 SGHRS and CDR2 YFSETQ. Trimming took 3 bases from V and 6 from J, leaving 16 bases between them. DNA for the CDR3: TGCGCCAGCAGCTCCGAACAGGGAGTAGGCGAGCAGTACTTC. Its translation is CASSSEQGVGEQYF. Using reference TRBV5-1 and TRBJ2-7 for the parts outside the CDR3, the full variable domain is KAGVTQTPRYLIKTRGQQVTLSCSPISGHRSVSWYQQTPGQGLQFLFEYFSETQRNKGNFPGRFSGRQFSNSRSEMNVSTLELGDSALYLCASSSEQGVGEQYFGPGTRLTVT.

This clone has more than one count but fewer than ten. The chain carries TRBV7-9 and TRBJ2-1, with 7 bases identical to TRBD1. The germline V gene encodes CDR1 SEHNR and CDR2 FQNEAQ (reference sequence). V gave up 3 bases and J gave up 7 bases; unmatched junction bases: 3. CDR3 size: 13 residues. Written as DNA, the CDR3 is TGTGCCAGCAGCTTTGGGACAGAGAATGAGCAGTTCTTC. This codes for CASSFGTENEQFF.

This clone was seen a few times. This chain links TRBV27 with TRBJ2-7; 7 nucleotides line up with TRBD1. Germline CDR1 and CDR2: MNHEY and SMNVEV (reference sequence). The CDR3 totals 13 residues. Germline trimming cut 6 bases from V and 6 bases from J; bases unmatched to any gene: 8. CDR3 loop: CASSDTGEGEQYF. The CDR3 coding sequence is TGTGCCAGCAGCGATACAGGGGAAGGCGAGCAGTACTTC.

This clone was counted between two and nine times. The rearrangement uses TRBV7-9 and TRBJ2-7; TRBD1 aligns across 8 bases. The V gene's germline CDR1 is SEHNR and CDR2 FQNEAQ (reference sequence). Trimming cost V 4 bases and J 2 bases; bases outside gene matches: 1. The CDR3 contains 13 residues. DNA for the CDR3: TGTGCCAGCAGCTGGGGACAGGCCTACGAGCAGTACTTC. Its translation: CASSWGQAYEQYF.